Sequencing of this T cell receptor (beta chain) was carried out in a study of cytomegalovirus exposure and HLA in healthy donors. Across the whole study: Researchers found that approximately 85% of about 400 genotyped donors fell within the Caucasian-associated ancestry cluster.

The PCR contained 60 Vbeta and 13 Jbeta primers. Methods used by the authors: Later, an analysis found around 77 million unique TCR beta chains, and roughly 10 million of these were shared. The method was immunoSEQ multiplex PCR; TCRdb's version includes in-frame clones alone and lacks a portion of them. V, J and clone size reflect that table, while D and trimming were determined from the DNA. The sample lists roughly 160,000 clones; 80% were seen once. This clone occurred a few times. Its matching antigen is unknown. Findings of the study overall: Exclusion applied to some V segments, including TRBV6-2 and TRBV6-3, as they were indistinguishable. For presence/absence analyses, sequencing depth was assumed to be roughly uniform across donors.

Trimming took off 7 bases at V and 3 bases at J, with 18 bases between the two ends. CDR1 and CDR2 from the germline V gene are LNHDA and SQIVND (reference sequence). This CDR3 has 16 residues. The specimen sequenced was PBMCs. The clonotype was recovered from a man between 25 and 39 years old in good health and CMV-seronegative. The chain carries TRBV19 and TRBJ1-4, with D possibly being TRBD1 (6 bases). The CDR3 sequence is CASTQTTGQSNEKLFF. CDR3 coding DNA: TGTGCCAGTACCCAAACCACAGGGCAGTCTAATGAAAAACTGTTTTTT.